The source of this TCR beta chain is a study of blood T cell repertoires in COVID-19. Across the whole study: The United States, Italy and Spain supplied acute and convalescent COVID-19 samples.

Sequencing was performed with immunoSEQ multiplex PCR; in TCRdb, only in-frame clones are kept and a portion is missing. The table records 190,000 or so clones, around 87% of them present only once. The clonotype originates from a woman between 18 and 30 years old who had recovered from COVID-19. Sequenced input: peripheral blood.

CDR3 in DNA: TGTGCCAGCCGAAGCGGGAGGTCCCCGGAGACCCAGTACTTC. This codes for CASRSGRSPETQYF. J is TRBJ2-5 and V is TRBV7-2, with 9 bases matching TRBD2. The germline V gene encodes CDR1 SGHTA and CDR2 FQGNSA. J was trimmed by 5 bases and V by 8 bases; bases with no gene match: 9. The CDR3 sequence is 14 residues long. Complete variable domain (other parts from reference TRBV7-2 and TRBJ2-5): GAGVSQSPSNKVTEKGKDVELRCDPISGHTALYWYRQSLGQGLEFLIYFQGNSAPDKSGLPSDRFSAERTGGSVSTLTIQRTQQEDSAVYLCASRSGRSPETQYFGPGTRLLVL.